What follows describes a single TCR beta chain. It is unclear where the CDR3 begins or ends on the DNA, so no DNA is shown, and the CDR3 is as TCRdb lists it. The CDR3 region is 16 residues in length, termini included. CDR1 and CDR2 (germline): MNHEY, SMNVEV (reference sequence). The data were obtained in a study of technical replicates of blood from a few donors. Assay used: immunoSEQ multiplex PCR; TCRdb lists only in-frame clones, some missing. The sample has 60,000 to 90,000 clones, nearly 98% seen once. The sequenced sample consisted of T cells isolated from PBMCs. The chain joins TRBV27 to TRBJ1-2; the table's D call TRBD1 went unverified against the DNA. The receptor comes from a human donor in good health. The CDR3: CASSSSGWDRAYGYTF.